This T cell receptor (beta chain) was captured by sequencing in a study of pediatric ulcerative colitis. The study's findings and limits: Acute severe colitis showed lower rectal diversity from clonal expansions.

Sequencing used immunoSEQ multiplex PCR; TCRdb keeps in-frame clones, though not all of them. The sample has tens of thousands of clones, around 80% seen once; the top ten hold 4% to 6.5%. Remarks on this clone: Its specificity is unknown.

CDR3 size: 15 residues. CDR1 is MNHEY, CDR2 SMNVEV, per germline (reference sequence). V was clipped by 6 bases and J by 0 bases; unmatched bases: 5. This receptor was obtained from a boy under 18 with moderate ulcerative colitis. The J gene is TRBJ1-1, the V gene TRBV27, with 9 bases identical to TRBD1. The sequencing sample was made of blood. CDR3 sequence reads: CASSLDRGLNTEAFF. The CDR3 DNA is TGTGCCAGCAGCTTGGACAGGGGCTTGAACACTGAAGCTTTCTTT.